Following are 20 T cell receptor beta chains from one sample sequenced in a study of CD8 T cells in Susac syndrome. It was with random hexamers that about 0.45 to 1 ug RNA was reverse transcribed. TCRdb passed the immunoSEQ multiplex PCR reads through MiXCR, listing each CDR3 protein once. Among approximately 160,000 distinct CDR3 sequences listed, 95% to 96% were seen once. What was sequenced was CD4+ T cells from PBMCs. These receptors were obtained from a human donor with Susac syndrome.

CDR3 nucleotide sequence: TGTGCCAGTAGTATGACAGGGGCGCGCGATGAGCAGTTCTTC. It codes for CASSMTGARDEQFF. The rearrangement links TRBV19 to TRBJ2-1, with TRBD1 matching 8 bases. Germline trimming cut 3 bases from V and 8 bases from J; bases unmatched to any gene: 6. CDR1 is LNHDA and CDR2 is SQIVND in the germline V gene (reference sequence). CDR3 length: 14 residues. Drawing the rest from reference TRBV19 and TRBJ2-1, the complete variable domain is DGGITQSPKYLFRKEGQNVTLSCEQNLNHDAMYWYRQDPGQGLRLIYYSQIVNDFQKGDIAEGYSVSREKKESFPLTVTSAQKNPTAFYLCASSMTGARDEQFFGPGTRLTVL.

The chain couples TRBV12-3 or TRBV12-4 to TRBJ2-1; the match to TRBD2 covers 8 bases. Trimming removed 0 bases from V and 5 bases from J; junction bases left unmatched: 12. The CDR3 totals 18 residues. CDR3 in amino acids: CASSLAQGGRGANNEQFF. Here the CDR3 DNA reads TGTGCCAGCAGTTTAGCGCAGGGCGGGCGGGGGGCCAACAATGAGCAGTTCTTC.

The chain uses TRBV28 and TRBJ2-3; 7 nucleotides match TRBD2. After removal of 2 bases from V and 0 bases from J, the junction contained 8 bases not matched to a gene. CDR1 MDHEN and CDR2 SYDVKM come from the germline V gene. CDR3 length equals 17 residues. The CDR3 sequence is CASSLVGGYSSTDTQYF. In nucleotides, the CDR3 is TGTGCCAGCAGTTTAGTGGGGGGGTACTCTAGCACAGATACGCAGTATTTT.

This rearrangement joins TRBV27 to TRBJ1-2, with 7 bases that match TRBD1. The CDR3 is made up of 14 amino acids. After removal of 7 bases from V and 3 bases from J, the junction contained 8 bases not matched to a gene. Germline V CDR1 and CDR2: MNHEY, SMNVEV (reference sequence). CDR3 coding DNA: TGTGCCAGCAAACCCGGACAGGCCGACTATGGCTACACCTTC. Translation gives CASKPGQADYGYTF.

The CDR3 DNA follows: TGTGCCAGCAGCCCCCCTACGGGTATGGACTCCTACAATGAGCAGTTCTTC. Protein sequence: CASSPPTGMDSYNEQFF. The gene calls are TRBV12-3 or TRBV12-4 and TRBJ2-1; D is unresolved. The CDR3 runs to 17 residues. The V end lost 6 bases, the J end lost 0 bases, and 18 bases lay between the germline ends.

This clonotype was seen just once. V and J are TRBV3-1 and TRBJ2-3, with a possible D match to TRBD2 (7 bases). Trimming removed 1 base at V and 4 bases at J, with 12 bases between. Germline loops: CDR1 LGHDT, CDR2 YNNKEL (reference sequence). CDR3 length equals 15 residues. CDR3 protein: CASSQVGGPSDTQYF. The CDR3 bases are TGTGCCAGCAGCCAAGTGGGGGGGCCGTCAGATACGCAGTATTTT.

The chain links TRBV7-9 to TRBJ1-6; D remains ambiguous. The V end was cut by 2 bases, the J end by 8 bases, with 13 bases between. The CDR3 totals 15 residues. Germline V gene sequence: CDR1 SEHNR, CDR2 FQNEAQ (reference sequence). The CDR3 DNA is TGTGCCAGCAGCTTAACGGGCCTCGGCGATTCACCCCTCCACTTT. As protein: CASSLTGLGDSPLHF.

The V and J genes are TRBV6-5 and TRBJ1-2, with D possibly matching TRBD1 (6 bases). The V end lost 7 bases, the J end lost 2 bases, and 14 bases lay between the germline ends. Germline assignment: CDR1 MNHEY and CDR2 SVGAGI. The CDR3 is made up of 14 amino acids. CDR3 region: CASTGNRENYGYTF. The DNA for the CDR3 is TGTGCCAGCACGGGAAACAGGGAAAACTATGGCTACACCTTC.

The chain combines TRBV9 with TRBJ1-6, with 8 bases lining up with TRBD1. Germline V gene data show CDR1 as SGDLS and CDR2 as YYNGEE. The CDR3 has 13 residues. V dropped 5 bases and J dropped 9; count of bases not matched to a gene: 4. DNA for the CDR3: TGTGCCAGCAGTGACAGGGGTCCTTCACCCCTCCACTTT. Translated, it gives CASSDRGPSPLHF.

This chain links TRBV18 with TRBJ2-7; possibly TRBD1 or TRBD2 for D (6 bases each). The CDR3 has 17 amino acids. The V gene lost 3 bases and the J gene lost 6 bases, with 24 bases spanning the gap. CDR1 and CDR2 from the germline V gene are KGHSH and LQKENI. In DNA form, the CDR3 reads TGTGCCAGCTCACCCATCCCCGCGACGGCAACGGGGGCCGAGCAGTACTTC. It is translated as CASSPIPATATGAEQYF.

The V gene is TRBV15, the J gene TRBJ2-4; the D gene is possibly TRBD1 (5 bases). Per germline, CDR1 LNHNV and CDR2 YYDKDF (reference sequence). This CDR3 region has 16 residues. V was trimmed by 0 bases and J by 7 bases, leaving 16 bases between them. As DNA, the CDR3 is TGTGCCACCAGCAGAGATATAGCCAGGGTGGACAACATTCAGTACTTC. This gives the protein CATSRDIARVDNIQYF. The full variable domain, rest sourced from reference TRBV15 and TRBJ2-4, is DAMVIQNPRYQVTQFGKPVTLSCSQTLNHNVMYWYQQKSSQAPKLLFHYYDKDFNNEADTPDNFQSRRPNTSFCFLDIRSPGLGDTAMYLCATSRDIARVDNIQYFGAGTRLSVL.

This clonotype was detected only once. In DNA form, the CDR3 reads TGTGCCAGCAGCGACCTCCCAGGGCTCGTGAACACTGAAGCTTTCTTT. Its protein is CASSDLPGLVNTEAFF. This sequence joins TRBV7-2 and TRBJ1-1; tentative D call: TRBD1 (5 bases). Germline CDR1 SGHTA, CDR2 FQGNSA. CDR3 length equals 16 residues. V was clipped by 5 bases and J by 0 bases, with 16 bases between them.

This clonotype has only one observation. The chain recombines TRBV2 with TRBJ2-1, with 7 bases matching TRBD1. Germline-derived CDR1 and CDR2 are SNHLY and FYNNEI. The CDR3 loop spans 15 amino acids. V lost 6 bases, J lost 1 base, and 6 bases stayed unmatched. The CDR3 sequence is CASSRDSGSYNEQFF. DNA for the CDR3: TGTGCCAGCAGCCGGGACAGTGGATCCTACAATGAGCAGTTCTTC.

The V and J genes are TRBV6-5 and TRBJ1-6; D may be TRBD1 (6 bases). V was clipped by 8 bases and J by 8 bases, with 16 bases between them. The CDR3 is made up of 14 amino acids. Germline CDR1 reads MNHEY; CDR2 reads SVGAGI. CDR3 sequence: CASGTGTGYSPLHF. DNA of the CDR3: TGTGCCAGCGGTACCGGAACAGGGTATTCACCCCTCCACTTT.

The DNA of the CDR3 is TGTGCCAGCAGTTCTGGGACAGGGAGAGGCTACACCTTC. It yields the protein CASSSGTGRGYTF. The V gene is TRBV5-4, the J gene TRBJ1-2, with TRBD1 matching over 9 bases. CDR3 length equals 13 residues. Germline CDR1 is SGHNT and CDR2 is YYREEE (reference sequence). V gave up 5 bases and J gave up 8 bases; unmatched junction bases: 7.

This clonotype was seen a single time. V is TRBV2 and J is TRBJ2-3; D is unclear. Germline CDR1 SNHLY, CDR2 FYNNEI. The V gene lost 6 bases and the J gene lost 2 bases, with 12 bases spanning the gap. This CDR3 is built from 14 residues. CDR3 protein: CASRDRISTDTQYF. CDR3 nucleotides: TGTGCCAGCAGGGACCGTATATCCACAGATACGCAGTATTTT.

V and J are TRBV7-2 and TRBJ1-2; 7 positions match TRBD1. The CDR3 totals 12 residues. Germline lookup yields CDR1 SGHTA and CDR2 FQGNSA. J was trimmed by 6 bases and V by 5 bases; bases with no gene match: 3. DNA of the CDR3: TGTGCCAGCAGCGTTACAGGGGATGGCTACACCTTC. Translation: CASSVTGDGYTF. Variable domain in full (rest from reference TRBV7-2 and TRBJ1-2): GAGVSQSPSNKVTEKGKDVELRCDPISGHTALYWYRQSLGQGLEFLIYFQGNSAPDKSGLPSDRFSAERTGGSVSTLTIQRTQQEDSAVYLCASSVTGDGYTFGSGTRLTVV.

This rearrangement joins TRBV12-3 or TRBV12-4 to TRBJ2-5; D is perhaps TRBD2 (6 bases). Trimming left V 1 base short and J 0 bases short, with 15 bases between. This CDR3 contains 17 residues. The CDR3 nucleotides are TGTGCCAGCAGTTTAGGGGCTGTAGGGAGGAACCAAGAGACCCAGTACTTC. Protein sequence: CASSLGAVGRNQETQYF.

This clonotype was recorded once. The chain uses TRBV9 and TRBJ2-3, with D uncertain. The CDR3 sequence is 16 residues long. Germline V gives CDR1 SGDLS, CDR2 YYNGEE. The V end lost 4 bases, the J end lost 4 bases, and 19 bases lay between the germline ends. The CDR3 sequence: CASSSYLRELSDTQYF. DNA for the CDR3: TGTGCCAGCAGCAGCTACCTTAGGGAACTCTCAGATACGCAGTATTTT.

The chain has TRBV18 and TRBJ1-2; 7 nucleotides agree with TRBD1. With V trimmed by 3 bases and J by 1 base, 11 bases remained unmatched. Germline assignment: CDR1 KGHSH and CDR2 LQKENI. The CDR3 extends over 17 amino acids. Here the CDR3 reads CASSPQKGDRFNYGYTF. The CDR3 bases are TGTGCCAGCTCACCTCAGAAAGGGGACAGATTTAACTATGGCTACACCTTC.